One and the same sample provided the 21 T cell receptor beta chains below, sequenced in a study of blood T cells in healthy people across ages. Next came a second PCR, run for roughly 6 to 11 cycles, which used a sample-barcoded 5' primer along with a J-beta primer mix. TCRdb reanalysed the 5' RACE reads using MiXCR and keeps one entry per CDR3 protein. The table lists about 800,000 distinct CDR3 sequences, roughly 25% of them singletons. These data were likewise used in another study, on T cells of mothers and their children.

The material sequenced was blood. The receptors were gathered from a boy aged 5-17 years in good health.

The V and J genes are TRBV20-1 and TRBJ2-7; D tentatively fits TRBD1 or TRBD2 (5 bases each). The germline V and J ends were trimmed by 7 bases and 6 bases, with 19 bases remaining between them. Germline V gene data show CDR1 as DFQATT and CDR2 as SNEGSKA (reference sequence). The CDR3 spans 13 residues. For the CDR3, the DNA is TGCAGTGAGGAGAGCAACTCTGGGGGCGAGCAGTACTTC. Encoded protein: CSEESNSGGEQYF.

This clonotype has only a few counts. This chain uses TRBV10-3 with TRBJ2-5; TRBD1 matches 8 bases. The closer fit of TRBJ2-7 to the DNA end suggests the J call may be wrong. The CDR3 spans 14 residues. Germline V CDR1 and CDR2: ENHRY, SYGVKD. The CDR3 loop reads CAISADRVPYEQYF. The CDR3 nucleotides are TGTGCCATCAGTGCGGACAGGGTCCCCTACGAGCAGTACTTC.

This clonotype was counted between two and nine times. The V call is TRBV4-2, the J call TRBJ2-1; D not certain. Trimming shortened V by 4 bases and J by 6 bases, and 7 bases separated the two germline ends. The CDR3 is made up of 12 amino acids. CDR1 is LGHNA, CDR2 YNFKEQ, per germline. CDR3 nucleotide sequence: TGTGCCAGCAGCCGACGTTCCAATGAGCAGTTCTTC. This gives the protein CASSRRSNEQFF.

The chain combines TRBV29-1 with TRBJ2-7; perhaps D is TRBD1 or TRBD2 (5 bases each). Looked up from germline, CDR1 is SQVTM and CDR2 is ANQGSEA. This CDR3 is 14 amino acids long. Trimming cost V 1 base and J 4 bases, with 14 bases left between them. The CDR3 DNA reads TGCAGCGTTGAAGGGGGCGAGTGGGGGTACGAGCAGTACTTC. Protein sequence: CSVEGGEWGYEQYF.

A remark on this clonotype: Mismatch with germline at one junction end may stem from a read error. CDR3 loop: CASGQQRTGGAETQYF. In DNA, the CDR3 is TGCGCCAGCGGCCAACAAAGGACGGGGGGCGCAGAGACCCAGTACTTC. The chain couples TRBV4-1 to TRBJ2-5; D may be TRBD2 (7 bases). CDR3 length equals 16 residues. Germline V gene lookup returns CDR1 MGHRA and CDR2 YSYEKL.

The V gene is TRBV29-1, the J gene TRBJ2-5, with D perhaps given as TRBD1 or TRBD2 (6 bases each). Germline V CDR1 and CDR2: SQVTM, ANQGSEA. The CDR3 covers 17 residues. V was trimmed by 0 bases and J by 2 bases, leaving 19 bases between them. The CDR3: CSVEDHGDGGPQETQYF. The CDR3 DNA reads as TGCAGCGTTGAAGACCATGGGGATGGGGGGCCTCAAGAGACCCAGTACTTC.

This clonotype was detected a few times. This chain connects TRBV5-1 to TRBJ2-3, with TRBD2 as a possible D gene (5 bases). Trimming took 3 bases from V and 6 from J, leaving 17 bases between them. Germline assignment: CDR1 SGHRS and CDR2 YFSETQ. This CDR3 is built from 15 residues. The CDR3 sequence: CASSSGSPLVDTQYF. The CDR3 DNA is TGCGCCAGCAGCTCGGGATCCCCCCTTGTCGATACGCAGTATTTT.

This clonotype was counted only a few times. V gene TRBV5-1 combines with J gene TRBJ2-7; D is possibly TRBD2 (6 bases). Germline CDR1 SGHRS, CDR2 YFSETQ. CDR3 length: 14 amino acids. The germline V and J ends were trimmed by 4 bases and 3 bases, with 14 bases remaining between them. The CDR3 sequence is CASSPYGSNYEQYF. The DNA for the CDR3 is TGCGCCAGCAGCCCCTACGGGAGTAACTACGAGCAGTACTTC.

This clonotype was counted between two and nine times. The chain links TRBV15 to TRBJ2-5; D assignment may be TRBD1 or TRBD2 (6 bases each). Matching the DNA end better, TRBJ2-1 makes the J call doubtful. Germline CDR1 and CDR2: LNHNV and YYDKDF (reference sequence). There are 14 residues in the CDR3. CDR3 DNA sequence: TGTGCCACCAGCCGCATAAGGGGGGAGGTGGAGCAGTTCTTC. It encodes CATSRIRGEVEQFF.

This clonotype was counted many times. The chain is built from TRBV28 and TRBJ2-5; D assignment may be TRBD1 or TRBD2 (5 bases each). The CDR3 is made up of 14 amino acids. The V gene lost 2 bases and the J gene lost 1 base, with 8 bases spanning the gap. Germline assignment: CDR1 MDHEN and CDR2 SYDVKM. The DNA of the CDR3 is TGTGCCAGCAGTTTAAGGGACCTCCAAGAGACCCAGTACTTC. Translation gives CASSLRDLQETQYF.

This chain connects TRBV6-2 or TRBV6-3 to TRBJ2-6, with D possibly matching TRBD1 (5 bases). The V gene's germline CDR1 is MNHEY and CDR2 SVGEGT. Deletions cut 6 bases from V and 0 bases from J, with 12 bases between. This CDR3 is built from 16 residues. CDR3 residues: CASSYEGVSGANVLTF. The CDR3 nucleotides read TGTGCCAGCAGCTACGAAGGGGTCTCTGGGGCCAACGTCCTGACTTTC.

The CDR3, as DNA: TGTGCCAGCAGCTTGGGTTCGTCCACGGACTACGAGCAGTACTTC. Amino acid sequence: CASSLGSSTDYEQYF. The chain links TRBV5-4 to TRBJ2-7; D is unclear. Trimming pared 0 bases from V and 3 bases from J, leaving 13 bases between. The CDR3 length is 15 residues. Germline assignment: CDR1 SGHNT and CDR2 YYREEE (reference sequence).

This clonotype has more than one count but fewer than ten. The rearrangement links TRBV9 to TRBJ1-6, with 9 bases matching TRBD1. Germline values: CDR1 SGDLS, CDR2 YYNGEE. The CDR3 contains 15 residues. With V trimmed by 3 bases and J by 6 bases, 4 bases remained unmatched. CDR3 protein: CASSGGDRANSPLHF. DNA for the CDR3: TGTGCCAGCAGCGGAGGGGACAGGGCTAATTCACCCCTCCACTTT.

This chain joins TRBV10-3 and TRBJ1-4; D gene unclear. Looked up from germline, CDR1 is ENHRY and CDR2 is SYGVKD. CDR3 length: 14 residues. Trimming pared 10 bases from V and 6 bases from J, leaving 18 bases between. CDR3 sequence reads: CATGAGNRHEKLFF. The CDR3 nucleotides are TGTGCCACCGGAGCGGGGAACCGGCATGAAAAACTGTTTTTT.

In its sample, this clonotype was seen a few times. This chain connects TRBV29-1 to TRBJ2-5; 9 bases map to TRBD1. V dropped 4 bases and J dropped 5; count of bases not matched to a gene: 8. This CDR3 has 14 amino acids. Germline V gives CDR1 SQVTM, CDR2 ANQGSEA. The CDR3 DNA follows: TGCAGCGTTGCCCCGACAGGGGGGGCGGAGACCCAGTACTTC. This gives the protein CSVAPTGGAETQYF.

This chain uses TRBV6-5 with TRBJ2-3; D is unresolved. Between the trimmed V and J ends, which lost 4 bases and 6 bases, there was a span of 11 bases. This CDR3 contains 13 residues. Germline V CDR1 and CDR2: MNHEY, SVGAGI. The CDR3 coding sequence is TGTGCCAGCAGTTTTTACATCGGGGATACGCAGTATTTT. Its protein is CASSFYIGDTQYF.

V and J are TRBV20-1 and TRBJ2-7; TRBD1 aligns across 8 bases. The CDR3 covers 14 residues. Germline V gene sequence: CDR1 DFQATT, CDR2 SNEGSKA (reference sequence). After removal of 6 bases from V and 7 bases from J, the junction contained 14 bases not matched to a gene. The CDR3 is CSARLQGVTREQYF. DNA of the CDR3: TGCAGTGCCCGACTACAGGGGGTCACTCGGGAGCAGTACTTC.

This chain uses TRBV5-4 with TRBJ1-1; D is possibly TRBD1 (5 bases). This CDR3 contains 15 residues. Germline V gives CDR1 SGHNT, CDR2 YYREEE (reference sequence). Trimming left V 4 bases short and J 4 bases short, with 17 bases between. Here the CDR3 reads CASSRARQGGTEAFF. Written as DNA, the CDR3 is TGTGCCAGCAGCCGCGCAAGGCAGGGAGGCACTGAAGCTTTCTTT.

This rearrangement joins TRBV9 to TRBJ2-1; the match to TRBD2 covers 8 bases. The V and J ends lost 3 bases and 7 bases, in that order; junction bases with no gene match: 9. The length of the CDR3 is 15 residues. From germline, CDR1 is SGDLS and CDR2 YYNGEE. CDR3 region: CASSAVAGFRNEQFF. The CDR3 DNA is TGTGCCAGCAGCGCCGTAGCGGGATTTAGAAATGAGCAGTTCTTC.

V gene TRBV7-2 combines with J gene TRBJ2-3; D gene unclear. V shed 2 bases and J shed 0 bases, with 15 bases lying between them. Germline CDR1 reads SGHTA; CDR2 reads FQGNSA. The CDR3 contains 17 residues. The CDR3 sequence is CASSLRVSTLSTDTQYF. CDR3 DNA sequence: TGTGCCAGCAGCTTAAGGGTATCGACCCTTAGCACAGATACGCAGTATTTT.

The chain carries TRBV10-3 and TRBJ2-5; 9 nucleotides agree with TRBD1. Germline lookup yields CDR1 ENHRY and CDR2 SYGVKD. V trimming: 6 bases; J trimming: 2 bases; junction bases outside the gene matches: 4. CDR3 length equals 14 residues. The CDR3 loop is CAIRPDRGQETQYF. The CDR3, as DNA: TGTGCCATCAGACCGGACAGGGGTCAAGAGACCCAGTACTTC.